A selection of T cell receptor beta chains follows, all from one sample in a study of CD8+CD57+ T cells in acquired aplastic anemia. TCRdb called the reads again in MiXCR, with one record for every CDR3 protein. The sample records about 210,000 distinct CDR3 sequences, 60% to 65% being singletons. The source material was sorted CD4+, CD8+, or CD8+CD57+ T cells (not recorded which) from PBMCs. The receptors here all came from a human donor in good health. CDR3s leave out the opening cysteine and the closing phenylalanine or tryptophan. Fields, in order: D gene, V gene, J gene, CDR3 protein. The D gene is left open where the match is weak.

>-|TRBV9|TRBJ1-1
ASSVATGAEAF
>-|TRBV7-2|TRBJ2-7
ASSSQMDGRYEQY
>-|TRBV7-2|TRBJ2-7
ASSGEDSYEQY
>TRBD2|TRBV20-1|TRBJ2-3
SATSGAEGGTQY
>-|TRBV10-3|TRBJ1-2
ATLETPDGYT
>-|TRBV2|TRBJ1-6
ATIRGGTYNSPLH
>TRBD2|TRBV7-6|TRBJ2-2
ASSLGPGLGGTGELF
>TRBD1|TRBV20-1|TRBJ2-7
SAPGGGGQGVYEQY
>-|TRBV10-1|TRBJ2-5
AISEVGPGQETQY
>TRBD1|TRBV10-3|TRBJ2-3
AISGGQSTDTQY
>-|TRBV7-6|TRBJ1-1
ASSLRGSLSYNEQFFGPGAEAF
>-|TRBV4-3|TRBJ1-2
ASSQGAGDGYT
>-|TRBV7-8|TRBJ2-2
ASSSYATNTGELF
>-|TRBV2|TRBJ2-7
ASPGGRTEQY
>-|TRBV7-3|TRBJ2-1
ASSSQSSGNEQF
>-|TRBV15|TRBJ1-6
ATSRTGPSPLH
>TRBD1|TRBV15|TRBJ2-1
ATSRRDRGINEQF
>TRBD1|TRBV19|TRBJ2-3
ASSMWDRVTDTQY
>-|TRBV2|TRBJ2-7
ASKREYEQY
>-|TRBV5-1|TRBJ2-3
ASSLAADTQY
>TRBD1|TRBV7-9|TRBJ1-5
ASSVTGGFGNQPQH
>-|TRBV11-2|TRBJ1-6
ASSDSSYNSPLH
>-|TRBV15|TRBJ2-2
ATSRDTGELF
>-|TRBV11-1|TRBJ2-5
ASSHGRRETQY
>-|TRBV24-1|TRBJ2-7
ATREGEYSYEQY
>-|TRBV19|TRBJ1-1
ASSIIDDTEAF
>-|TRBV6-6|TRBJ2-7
ASSWGGNEQY
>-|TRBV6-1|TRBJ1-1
ASIFDRSVNTEAF
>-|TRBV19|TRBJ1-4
ASSTRGGWGEKLF
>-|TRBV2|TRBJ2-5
ASSGGREETQY
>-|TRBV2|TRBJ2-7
ASRWDSPRVYEQY
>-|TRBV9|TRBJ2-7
ASSVVSGYEQY
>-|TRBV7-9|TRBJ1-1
ATHENTEAF
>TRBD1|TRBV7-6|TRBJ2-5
ASSPGTERVGETQY
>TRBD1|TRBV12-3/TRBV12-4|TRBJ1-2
ASSLTGAGYGYT
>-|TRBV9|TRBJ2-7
ASSYDSNYEQY
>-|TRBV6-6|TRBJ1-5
ASSFSGAQPQH
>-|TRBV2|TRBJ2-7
ASSWTWSVRPHEQY
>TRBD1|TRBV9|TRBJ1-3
ASSVVDRPYSGNTIY
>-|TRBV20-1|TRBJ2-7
SARGRAMAYEQY
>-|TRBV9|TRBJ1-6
ASSASGSSYYNSPLH
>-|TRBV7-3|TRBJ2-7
ASISEAYEQY
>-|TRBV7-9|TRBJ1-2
ASSPKPDSLNGYT
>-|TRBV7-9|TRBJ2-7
ASSPPGSSYEQY
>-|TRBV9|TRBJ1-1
ASSVAFDTEAF
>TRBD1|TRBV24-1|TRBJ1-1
ATSDSGQGPTEAF
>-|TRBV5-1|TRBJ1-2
ASSLAPGAVSYT
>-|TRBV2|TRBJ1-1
ASREDMNTEAF
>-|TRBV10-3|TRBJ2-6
AISEDPGANVLT
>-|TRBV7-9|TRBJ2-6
ASSLDREAGANVLT
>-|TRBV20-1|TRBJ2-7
SARDLGRNYEQY
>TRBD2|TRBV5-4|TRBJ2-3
ASSLEAGLAGGQSTDTQY
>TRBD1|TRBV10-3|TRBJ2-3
AISGDSATDTQY
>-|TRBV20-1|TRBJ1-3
SARPPSGNTIY
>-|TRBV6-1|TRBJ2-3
ASSEALLSFPDTQY
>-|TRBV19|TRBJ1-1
ASSIVTANTEAF
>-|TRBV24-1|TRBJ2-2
ATSDPTMGDTGELF
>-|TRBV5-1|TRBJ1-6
ASSLERFDSPLH
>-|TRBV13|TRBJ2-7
ASSLGVLYEQY